The source of this T cell receptor beta chain is a study of blood T cell repertoires in COVID-19. About the research overall: The analysed material was cDNA or gDNA that came from T cells, B-cell-depleted T cells, or PBMCs.

This clone was counted a single time. After removal of 0 bases from V and 0 bases from J, the junction contained 10 bases not matched to a gene. This CDR3 comprises 18 residues. The germline V gene encodes CDR1 MGHRA and CDR2 YSYEKL. TCRdb keeps only in-frame clones here, not all; method: immunoSEQ multiplex PCR. The sample yields 250,000 to 300,000 clones, 88% seen once. The chain recombines TRBV4-1 with TRBJ2-7; 8 bases are a match to TRBD1. The sequencing sample was made of peripheral blood. The source is a woman in her thirties with COVID-19, enrolled during active disease. The CDR3 DNA is TGCGCCAGCAGCCAAGAAGCCCCGGGACAGGACTACTCCTACGAGCAGTACTTC. Amino acids: CASSQEAPGQDYSYEQYF.